This entry is about one T cell receptor beta chain. The antigen is undetermined. Only in-frame clones appear in the TCRdb table, and some are missing; sequencing was by immunoSEQ multiplex PCR. The sample lists hundreds of thousands of clones; nearly 98% were seen once. The data originate from a study of shared clonotypes between healthy human individuals. Study findings and constraints: Estimated richness values were generally larger in naive subsets than in memory subsets.

Per germline, CDR1 LNHNV and CDR2 YYDKDF (reference sequence). The CDR3 spans 17 residues. Trimming left V 0 bases short and J 2 bases short, with 15 bases between. In the naive CD8 group, cells lacked CD45RO and were positively selected for CCR7, so terminally differentiated effector memory CD45RA+ cells were left out. The TCR sequence derives from a man aged 30-40 years in good health. This sequence joins TRBV15 and TRBJ2-3; D remains ambiguous. The sequenced sample consisted of naive CD8+ T cells sorted from blood. The CDR3 loop reads CATSRDTMGSVTDTQYF. DNA for the CDR3: TGTGCCACCAGCAGAGATACCATGGGTTCGGTCACAGATACGCAGTATTTT.